These T cell receptor beta chains were read from a single sample in a study of cytomegalovirus exposure and HLA in healthy donors. TCRdb keeps only in-frame clones here, not all; method: immunoSEQ multiplex PCR. The data contain a few hundred thousand clones, more than 75% of them singletons. The specimen was PBMCs. Receptors were obtained from a man younger than 30 in good health and CMV-seropositive. CDR3s include the opening cysteine and the closing phenylalanine or tryptophan. The D gene is left open where the match is weak.

D gene | V gene | CDR3 protein
NA | TRBV19 | CASSMERGQPQHF
NA | TRBV28 | CASSREGLSGKLFF
NA | TRBV4-2 | CASSRKIVPPDNEQFF
NA | TRBV7-9 | CASSLVVVNEQFF
NA | TRBV5-1 | CASRFTGLKETQYF
NA | TRBV6-5 | CASSSAGGLYGYTF
NA | TRBV7-8 | CASRGVRSSYEQYF
NA | TRBV28 | CASSRAGDMNTEAFF
NA | TRBV29-1 | CSVEGGGRGTDTQYF
NA | TRBV27 | CASSLNGPPGRVRDQETQYF
NA | TRBV4-2 | CASSLDRRSYEQYF
NA | TRBV28 | CASRGGYQPQHF
NA | TRBV28 | CASSRDRDQPQHF
NA | TRBV9 | CASSVVASDFADTQYF
NA | TRBV29-1 | CSVVGGTNSGNTIYF
TRBD2 | TRBV7-2 | CASSLTSGALEQYF
TRBD1 | TRBV7-9 | CASTSGGQVGDTQYF
NA | TRBV10-3 | CAILRLGVSNYGYTF
NA | TRBV6-1 | CASSEVTRAYEQYF
NA | TRBV5-1 | CASSLEGRGTEQYF
TRBD2 | TRBV19 | CASSTGLAGENIQYF
TRBD2 | TRBV2 | CASRLSGKGTDTQYF